Listed below are T cell receptor beta chains from one sample, sequenced in a study of cytomegalovirus exposure and HLA in healthy donors. Measured with immunoSEQ multiplex PCR; TCRdb has only the in-frame clones, and not every one. This repertoire shows around 230,000 clones, approximately 81% found once; its top ten account for 0.24%. The sample consisted of PBMCs. The receptors derive from a girl aged 2-10 years in good health and CMV-seronegative. The CDR3 runs from the conserved cysteine through the conserved F or W. A D gene is named only where the DNA matches it firmly. Size values are once, few and many counts, or a class for expanded clones, and some rows have none.

j_call: TRBJ2-3; clone_size: NA; d_call: NA; v_call: TRBV30; cdr3_nt: TGTGCCTGGAGCCTAGTAACAGATACGCAGTATTTT; cdr3_aa: CAWSLVTDTQYF
j_call: TRBJ1-1; clone_size: NA; d_call: TRBD1; v_call: TRBV6-1; cdr3_nt: TGTGCCAGCAGTGAGATGACAGGGGATATGACTTTCTTT; cdr3_aa: CASSEMTGDMTFF
j_call: TRBJ1-3; clone_size: once; d_call: NA; v_call: TRBV30; cdr3_nt: TGTGCCTGGAGTGTGGGGCACACTGGAAACACCATATATTTT; cdr3_aa: CAWSVGHTGNTIYF
j_call: TRBJ2-5; clone_size: NA; d_call: TRBD1; v_call: TRBV10-3; cdr3_nt: TGTGCCATCAGGGATGACAGGGTCGGAGGAGAGACCCAGTACTTC; cdr3_aa: CAIRDDRVGGETQYF
j_call: TRBJ2-5; clone_size: once; d_call: NA; v_call: TRBV4-2; cdr3_nt: TGTGCCAGCAGCCAAGATCTCCCGCGATCAACCTTCCAAGAGACCCAGTACTTC; cdr3_aa: CASSQDLPRSTFQETQYF
j_call: TRBJ1-5; clone_size: NA; d_call: NA; v_call: TRBV7-9; cdr3_nt: TGTGCCAGCAGCTTTGGGGGCTGGGAGCCCCAGCATTTT; cdr3_aa: CASSFGGWEPQHF
j_call: TRBJ2-5; clone_size: NA; d_call: TRBD1; v_call: TRBV5-1; cdr3_nt: TGCGCCAGCAGCCATGGACAGGGAGAAGGGACCCAGTACTTC; cdr3_aa: CASSHGQGEGTQYF
j_call: TRBJ2-5; clone_size: once; d_call: TRBD2; v_call: TRBV6-1; cdr3_nt: TGTGCCAGCAGTCACCCGGGACTAGCCCAAGAGACCCAGTACTTC; cdr3_aa: CASSHPGLAQETQYF
j_call: TRBJ1-2; clone_size: NA; d_call: NA; v_call: TRBV19; cdr3_nt: TGTGCCAGTAGTACGGTAAACTATGGCTACACCTTC; cdr3_aa: CASSTVNYGYTF
j_call: TRBJ2-1; clone_size: NA; d_call: NA; v_call: TRBV7-8; cdr3_nt: TGTGCCAGCAGCCGAAGATTGGGGGTAGGGGGAAATGAGCAGTTCTTC; cdr3_aa: CASSRRLGVGGNEQFF
j_call: TRBJ2-3; clone_size: NA; d_call: NA; v_call: TRBV29-1; cdr3_nt: TGCAGCGTTGAACACACCCGCACAGATACGCAGTATTTT; cdr3_aa: CSVEHTRTDTQYF
j_call: TRBJ2-3; clone_size: NA; d_call: TRBD2; v_call: TRBV9; cdr3_nt: TGTGCCAGCAGCGTAGGGGGGGGTAGCACAGATACGCAGTATTTT; cdr3_aa: CASSVGGGSTDTQYF
j_call: TRBJ1-5; clone_size: NA; d_call: NA; v_call: TRBV19; cdr3_nt: TGTGCCAGTAGTATAGATGAGCGCCGATGGAGCAATCAGCCCCAGCATTTT; cdr3_aa: CASSIDERRWSNQPQHF
j_call: TRBJ1-2; clone_size: NA; d_call: TRBD1; v_call: TRBV29-1; cdr3_nt: TGCAGCGCTGTACTGACAGGGGGCTATGGCTACACCTTC; cdr3_aa: CSAVLTGGYGYTF
j_call: TRBJ2-5; clone_size: once; d_call: TRBD2; v_call: TRBV10-3; cdr3_nt: TGTGCCATCAGTGAGCCGGGACTAGCGGGGGGGCCAGAGACCCAGTACTTC; cdr3_aa: CAISEPGLAGGPETQYF
j_call: TRBJ2-7; clone_size: NA; d_call: TRBD1; v_call: TRBV4-1; cdr3_nt: TGCGCCAGCAGCCCGAGACCCGGGACAGGGGACCTTAGGAAGCAGTACTTC; cdr3_aa: CASSPRPGTGDLRKQYF
j_call: TRBJ1-6; clone_size: once; d_call: NA; v_call: TRBV30; cdr3_nt: TGTGCCTGGAGGGGGCTGGGGAGGGGCCATAATTCACCCCTCCACTTT; cdr3_aa: CAWRGLGRGHNSPLHF
j_call: TRBJ1-1; clone_size: NA; d_call: NA; v_call: TRBV5-1; cdr3_nt: TGCGCCAGCAGCATTACGGGGGTGGTGGGGACTGAAGCTTTCTTT; cdr3_aa: CASSITGVVGTEAFF
j_call: TRBJ2-1; clone_size: NA; d_call: TRBD2; v_call: TRBV15; cdr3_nt: TGTGCCACCAAAAAAGGAGCGGGAGGGTACAATGAGCAGTTCTTC; cdr3_aa: CATKKGAGGYNEQFF
j_call: TRBJ1-4; clone_size: NA; d_call: NA; v_call: TRBV27; cdr3_nt: TGTGCCAGCAGTCTAAGGGGCCAAAGGGAAAAACTGTTTTTT; cdr3_aa: CASSLRGQREKLFF
j_call: TRBJ2-1; clone_size: NA; d_call: TRBD1; v_call: TRBV2; cdr3_nt: TGTGCCAGCCTCCGGGACAGACCCTACAATGAGCAGTTCTTC; cdr3_aa: CASLRDRPYNEQFF
j_call: TRBJ2-3; clone_size: NA; d_call: NA; v_call: TRBV5-1; cdr3_nt: TGCGCCAGCAGCCCCCGTCCTACCGATACGCAGTATTTT; cdr3_aa: CASSPRPTDTQYF
j_call: TRBJ1-1; clone_size: NA; d_call: NA; v_call: TRBV5-1; cdr3_nt: TGCGCCAGCGGTCCAGGGGTGGGCACTGAAGCTTTCTTT; cdr3_aa: CASGPGVGTEAFF